The entry below describes one T cell receptor (beta chain). These data belong to a study of blood T cell repertoires in COVID-19. Produced via immunoSEQ multiplex PCR; TCRdb's table is partial and in-frame only. This table has under 300,000 clones, around 86% appearing once. The CDR3 totals 14 residues. The ends were cut back, 2 bases at V and 0 bases at J, with 5 bases in the middle. The germline CDR1 and CDR2 sequences are SGDLS and YYNGEE. This chain uses TRBV9 with TRBJ2-2; no firm D call. Sequenced input: peripheral blood. The TCR sequence derives from a man in his thirties or forties who had recovered from COVID-19. CDR3 residues: CASSVVTNTGELFF. Written as DNA, the CDR3 is TGTGCCAGCAGCGTCGTAACGAACACCGGGGAGCTGTTTTTT.